This TCR beta chain was captured in a study of immune heterogeneity within non-small cell lung tumors. In this sample, this clonotype turned up a few times. Its target is unknown. Samples each supplied 600 ng of bulk tumor genomic DNA as template. From each primary tumor, several far-apart biopsies were obtained during surgery. The cohort was untreated, with newly diagnosed non-small cell lung cancer undergoing curative surgery. Amplification of TCR beta CDR3 was performed by multiplex PCR with 32 V and 13 J primers. TCRdb recomputed calls from the multiplex PCR reads with MiXCR, one row per CDR3 protein. The table records 8,000 to 13,000 distinct CDR3 sequences, less than 20% of them present only once. Study-wide results and caveats: Identical dominant CDR3 beta clonotypes were found recurring across a patient's tumor sites, along with site-unique high-frequency clones.

Sample: lung tumor tissue. The TCR comes from a man in his forties with non-small cell lung cancer.

In DNA form, the CDR3 reads TGTGCCAGCAGTCGAAGGAGTGTTTTCCAAGAGACCCAGTACTTC. Its translation: CASSRRSVFQETQYF. J is TRBJ2-5 and V is TRBV7-9; D is unclear. Trimming removed 6 bases from V and 1 base from J, with 15 bases in between. This CDR3 has 15 residues. CDR1 is SEHNR, CDR2 FQNEAQ, per germline (reference sequence).